One and the same sample provided the 15 T cell receptor beta chains below, sequenced in a study of T cells in Graves' hyperthyroidism and ophthalmopathy. Amplified TCR beta CDR3 regions derived from RNA transcripts. The TCR CDR3 first-round RT-PCR relied on the HTBI primer set. TCRdb fed the multiplex PCR reads into MiXCR, producing one record per CDR3 protein. Among some 500,000 distinct CDR3 sequences, around 14% were seen once, and the ten largest hold less than 20%. Sequenced material: blood. Source of these receptors: a woman aged 18-29 years with Graves' hyperthyroidism.

This clonotype has more than one count but fewer than ten. The rearrangement joins TRBV7-2 to TRBJ2-5, with D unclear. Germline values: CDR1 SGHTA, CDR2 FQGNSA. The CDR3 sequence is 14 residues long. V was trimmed by 1 base and J by 3 bases, leaving 9 bases between them. CDR3 nucleotides: TGTGCCAGCAGCTTAGGCGGTGGGAAAGAGACCCAGTACTTC. Translated, it gives CASSLGGGKETQYF.

The table lists this clonotype with many counts. This chain uses TRBV2 with TRBJ1-5, with D tentatively TRBD1 (6 bases). The germline V and J ends were trimmed by 9 bases and 0 bases, with 18 bases remaining between them. The CDR3 totals 16 residues. In germline, CDR1 is SNHLY, CDR2 FYNNEI. Here the CDR3 DNA reads TGTGCCAGTACAGGGATAGGAAGTTATAGCAATCAGCCCCAGCATTTT. It encodes CASTGIGSYSNQPQHF.

This clonotype was counted a few times. V is TRBV7-3 and J is TRBJ2-1; 9 bases are a match to TRBD2. Germline V gene lookup returns CDR1 SGHTA and CDR2 FQGTGA. After removal of 2 bases from V and 5 bases from J, the junction contained 4 bases not matched to a gene. The CDR3 has 15 residues. CDR3 loop: CASSLVASGNNEQFF. Here the CDR3 DNA reads TGTGCCAGCAGCTTAGTGGCTAGCGGGAACAATGAGCAGTTCTTC.

The table lists this clonotype with many counts. This rearrangement joins TRBV2 to TRBJ1-2, with D possibly TRBD1 on 5 matching bases. V dropped 4 bases and J dropped 4 bases, with 13 bases sitting between them. The germline V gene has CDR1 SNHLY and CDR2 FYNNEI. The CDR3 length is 14 residues. In DNA, the CDR3 is TGTGCCAGCAGTGTTGAGGGGACGGGCTATGGCTACACCTTC. It encodes CASSVEGTGYGYTF.

This clonotype turned up a few times. The V gene is TRBV4-1, the J gene TRBJ2-5, with D perhaps matching TRBD1 (6 bases). The V gene's germline CDR1 is MGHRA and CDR2 YSYEKL. CDR3 size: 15 residues. The ends were cut back, 0 bases at V and 5 bases at J, with 13 bases in the middle. CDR3 bases: TGCGCCAGCAGCCAAGATCCGCGGCAGGGGGAGACCCAGTACTTC. It specifies CASSQDPRQGETQYF.

Only a few counts were recorded for this clonotype. This chain links TRBV19 with TRBJ1-3; TRBD1 is a possible D gene (5 bases). Germline V gene data show CDR1 as LNHDA and CDR2 as SQIVND (reference sequence). The CDR3 covers 12 residues. V was shortened by 4 bases and J by 8 bases, with 9 bases between the two germline ends. The CDR3 DNA sequence: TGTGCCAGTAGTACACCGGGGGACACCATATATTTT. Translating it yields CASSTPGDTIYF.

In this sample, this clonotype turned up a few times. V is TRBV5-1 and J is TRBJ2-1; 9 bases are a match to TRBD1. CDR3 length: 13 amino acids. J was trimmed by 5 bases and V by 3 bases; bases with no gene match: 0. Germline lookup yields CDR1 SGHRS and CDR2 YFSETQ. As DNA, the CDR3 is TGCGCCAGCAGCTGGACAGGGGACAATGAGCAGTTCTTC. It encodes CASSWTGDNEQFF.

This clonotype was seen ten or more times. This sequence joins TRBV30 and TRBJ2-2; D unresolved. This CDR3 has 13 residues. Germline V gene lookup returns CDR1 GTSNPN and CDR2 SVGIG (reference sequence). Here the CDR3 DNA reads TGTGTAAGCAGCTCCTCGAACACCGGGGAGCTGTTTTTT. As protein: CVSSSSNTGELFF.

This clonotype occurred many times. DNA for the CDR3: TGTGCCATATCAAATGACAGGGCCAATGAGCAGTTCTTC. Translated, it gives CAISNDRANEQFF. The V and J genes are TRBV2 and TRBJ2-1; 7 bases are a match to TRBD1. The CDR3 covers 13 residues. CDR1 and CDR2 (germline): SNHLY, FYNNEI. The junction had 9 bases not matched to a gene; V was cut back by 10 bases and J by 6 bases.

This clonotype was detected many times. The genes are TRBV5-1 and TRBJ1-3; 8 bases are shared with TRBD1. V shed 4 bases and J 0 bases; nucleotides not matched to a gene: 12. Looked up from germline, CDR1 is SGHRS and CDR2 is YFSETQ. The CDR3 covers 18 residues. The CDR3 loop is CASSKEGRGPSSGNTIYF. The CDR3 nucleotides are TGCGCCAGCAGCAAGGAGGGCAGGGGGCCGAGCTCTGGAAACACCATATATTTT. Full variable domain (rest looked up from reference TRBV5-1 and TRBJ1-3): KAGVTQTPRYLIKTRGQQVTLSCSPISGHRSVSWYQQTPGQGLQFLFEYFSETQRNKGNFPGRFSGRQFSNSRSEMNVSTLELGDSALYLCASSKEGRGPSSGNTIYFGEGSWLTVV.

The table lists this clonotype with a few counts. This rearrangement joins TRBV12-5 to TRBJ2-3; 8 nucleotides line up with TRBD2. From germline, CDR1 is LGHNT and CDR2 FRNRAP. This CDR3 contains 14 residues. V dropped 6 bases and J dropped 10; count of bases not matched to a gene: 12. The CDR3 bases are TGTGCTAGTGGCGGGGGACTAGTCCCCCCATCGCAGTATTTT. Its translation: CASGGGLVPPSQYF.

The V and J genes are TRBV11-2 and TRBJ2-7, with 10 bases lining up with TRBD1. The CDR3 covers 14 residues. V was pared by 4 bases and J by 3 bases, with 3 bases of the junction left unmatched. CDR1 and CDR2 from the germline V gene are SGHAT and FQNNGV. The CDR3 here is CASSSDRGIYEQYF. In nucleotides, the CDR3 is TGTGCCAGCAGCTCGGACAGGGGGATCTACGAGCAGTACTTC.

This clonotype was picked up many times. DNA for the CDR3: TGTGCCAGCGGTGATGGGTCCCAGGGATATAATTCACCCCTCCACTTT. Its protein is CASGDGSQGYNSPLHF. This chain links TRBV27 with TRBJ1-6; D possibly corresponds to TRBD1 (5 bases). CDR3 length: 16 residues. V was pared by 8 bases and J by 4 bases, with 18 bases between. CDR1 and CDR2 from the germline V gene are MNHEY and SMNVEV (reference sequence).

The chain carries TRBV19 and TRBJ2-6, with a possible D match to TRBD2 (6 bases). Germline V gives CDR1 LNHDA, CDR2 SQIVND (reference sequence). This CDR3 is built from 16 residues. V dropped 4 bases and J dropped 4 bases, with 14 bases sitting between them. The CDR3 DNA follows: TGTGCCAGTAGTACTGGAGGGGAACCCGGGGCCAACGTCCTGACTTTC. It codes for CASSTGGEPGANVLTF.

The chain carries TRBV7-9 and TRBJ2-1, with no clear D. Trimming took 4 bases from V and 10 from J, leaving 8 bases between them. The germline CDR1 and CDR2 sequences are SEHNR and FQNEAQ (reference sequence). The CDR3 is 11 residues long. CDR3 region: CASSSAWEQFF. CDR3 in DNA: TGTGCCAGCAGCTCGGCGTGGGAGCAGTTCTTC.